The 27 T cell receptor beta chains below were found in one sample sequenced in a study of cytomegalovirus exposure and HLA in healthy donors. It was with 60 Vbeta and 13 Jbeta primers that the PCR ran. Sequencing used immunoSEQ multiplex PCR; TCRdb keeps in-frame clones, though not all of them. Of some 110,000 clones in the sample, 10% to 15% are singletons; the top ten hold about a sixth. Sample: PBMCs. The source is a man between 35 and 55 years old in good health and CMV-seropositive.

The chain combines TRBV27 with TRBJ1-6; tentative D call: TRBD1 (5 bases). CDR3 length: 14 amino acids. The ends were cut back, 3 bases at V and 8 bases at J, with 11 bases in the middle. Germline V gene data show CDR1 as MNHEY and CDR2 as SMNVEV (reference sequence). CDR3 DNA: TGTGCCAGCAGTTTCCGTGGGGGGGATTCACCCCTCCACTTT. Translation gives CASSFRGGDSPLHF.

The CDR3 sequence: CASSTAAVTQYF. For the CDR3, the DNA is TGTGCCAGCAGCACAGCGGCAGTGACCCAGTACTTC. The J gene is TRBJ2-5, the V gene TRBV28; D perhaps matches TRBD2 (5 bases). This CDR3 has 12 amino acids. Germline CDR1 reads MDHEN; CDR2 reads SYDVKM. Trimming removed 6 bases at V and 7 bases at J, with 12 bases between.

The chain employs TRBV28 and TRBJ2-1; 7 nucleotides align to TRBD2. This CDR3 is 14 amino acids long. Per the germline V gene, CDR1 is MDHEN and CDR2 is SYDVKM. V was pared by 7 bases and J by 4 bases, with 7 bases of the junction left unmatched. The CDR3 sequence: CASTLAAVYNEQFF. CDR3 coding DNA: TGTGCCAGCACCCTAGCGGCTGTTTACAATGAGCAGTTCTTC.

The chain recombines TRBV28 with TRBJ2-7, with TRBD2 matching over 12 bases. Germline CDR1 reads MDHEN; CDR2 reads SYDVKM. CDR3 size: 15 residues. V lost 3 bases and J lost 4; bases outside the gene matches: 4. CDR3 loop: CASSFGLAGRYEQYF. CDR3 in DNA: TGTGCCAGCAGTTTCGGACTAGCGGGAAGGTACGAGCAGTACTTC. The full variable domain, its missing parts supplied by reference TRBV28 and TRBJ2-7, is DVKVTQSSRYLVKRTGEKVFLECVQDMDHENMFWYRQDPGLGLRLIYFSYDVKMKEKGDIPEGYSVSREKKERFSLILESASTNQTSMYLCASSFGLAGRYEQYFGPGTRLTVT.

The chain couples TRBV19 to TRBJ2-7; perhaps TRBD1 as D (5 bases). V dropped 1 base and J dropped 3 bases, with 13 bases sitting between them. The CDR3 has 15 amino acids. Germline V lookup: CDR1 LNHDA, CDR2 SQIVND (reference sequence). CDR3 loop: CASSIGQGRIYEQYF. For the CDR3, the DNA is TGTGCCAGTAGTATAGGCCAGGGCAGGATCTACGAGCAGTACTTC.

The chain has TRBV30 and TRBJ2-7; unclear D gene. Trimming pared 4 bases from V and 1 base from J, leaving 8 bases between. CDR3 size: 12 residues. The germline gives CDR1 GTSNPN, CDR2 SVGIG (reference sequence). CDR3 bases: TGTGCCTGGATTCCCCGGTCCTACGAGCAGTACTTC. Translation: CAWIPRSYEQYF.

This chain joins TRBV6-5 and TRBJ2-1, with D possibly matching TRBD1 (7 bases). The V end lost 0 bases, the J end lost 5 bases, and 14 bases lay between the germline ends. There are 16 residues in the CDR3. Germline V gene data show CDR1 as MNHEY and CDR2 as SVGAGI. CDR3 DNA sequence: TGTGCCAGCAGTTACTCGGTGGAGGGGGCCCACAATGAGCAGTTCTTC. Protein: CASSYSVEGAHNEQFF.

This rearrangement joins TRBV7-9 to TRBJ1-1, with 8 positions matching TRBD1. The CDR3 is 12 amino acids. Germline CDR1 reads SEHNR; CDR2 reads FQNEAQ (reference sequence). Germline trimming cut 8 bases from V and 3 bases from J; bases unmatched to any gene: 2. The CDR3 sequence: CASGQGDTEAFF. For the CDR3, the DNA is TGTGCCAGCGGACAGGGCGACACTGAAGCTTTCTTT.

This sequence joins TRBV7-9 and TRBJ2-2; possible D gene TRBD2, 5 bases. Germline CDR1 SEHNR, CDR2 FQNEAQ (reference sequence). V lost 6 bases, J lost 7 bases, and 9 bases lay in between. The CDR3 totals 12 residues. CDR3 region: CASSGGGGELFF. DNA for the CDR3: TGTGCCAGCAGTGGAGGAGGCGGGGAGCTGTTTTTT.

The CDR3 here is CASSTTTTGHTGELFF. The CDR3 coding sequence is TGTGCCAGCAGCACAACCACAACAGGGCACACCGGGGAGCTGTTTTTT. This sequence joins TRBV5-6 and TRBJ2-2, with a tentative D call TRBD1 (6 bases). This CDR3 region has 16 residues. Germline CDR1 reads SGHDT; CDR2 reads YYEEEE. V was cut by 4 bases and J by 3 bases, with 16 bases left in between.

The table lists this clone with a few counts. The CDR3 nucleotides are TGTGCCAGTAGTAACCCCGGTCTGGTCGGGGAGCTGTTTTTT. Protein: CASSNPGLVGELFF. The rearrangement joins TRBV19 to TRBJ2-2; D is ambiguous. The germline V gene has CDR1 LNHDA and CDR2 SQIVND (reference sequence). With 4 bases removed from V and 7 bases from J, the gap between germline ends came to 13 bases. The CDR3 extends over 14 amino acids.

The table lists this clone with a few counts. This sequence joins TRBV5-6 and TRBJ2-2; 7 bases map to TRBD2. With 0 bases clipped from V and 4 bases from J, the junction kept 3 bases outside the gene matches. The CDR3 is 15 residues long. Germline V gives CDR1 SGHDT, CDR2 YYEEEE. The CDR3 DNA reads as TGTGCCAGCAGCTTGGTCGGACTAGGCACCGGGGAGCTGTTTTTT. This gives the protein CASSLVGLGTGELFF.

This clone was picked up a small number of times. J is TRBJ2-1 and V is TRBV7-9, with 16 bases aligning to TRBD2. The CDR3 has 17 amino acids. J gave up 8 bases and V 6 bases, and 10 bases lay outside the gene matches. CDR1 and CDR2 from the germline V gene are SEHNR and FQNEAQ (reference sequence). The CDR3 bases are TGTGCCAGCAGGTCTCTCGGGACTAGCGGGAGGGTCGATGAGCAGTTCTTC. As protein: CASRSLGTSGRVDEQFF.

This clone was detected a few times. The V call is TRBV9, the J call TRBJ2-2; D unresolved. Germline V lookup: CDR1 SGDLS, CDR2 YYNGEE. V dropped 3 bases and J dropped 7 bases, with 10 bases sitting between them. The CDR3 runs to 13 residues. CDR3 sequence: CASSGAPRGELFF. For the CDR3, the DNA is TGTGCCAGCAGCGGGGCACCTCGCGGGGAGCTGTTTTTT.

The chain joins TRBV6-5 to TRBJ1-1; the D is unclear. The V end was cut by 5 bases, the J end by 5 bases, with 12 bases between. The CDR3 runs to 13 residues. Germline V gene data show CDR1 as MNHEY and CDR2 as SVGAGI. CDR3 nucleotides: TGTGCCAGCAGTCCTCCGGGAAGAACTGAAGCTTTCTTT. It translates to CASSPPGRTEAFF.

The J gene is TRBJ2-7, the V gene TRBV9; a possible D gene is TRBD2 (7 bases). Germline V gives CDR1 SGDLS, CDR2 YYNGEE. Trimming took off 2 bases at V and 4 bases at J, with 13 bases between the two ends. This CDR3 spans 14 amino acids. The CDR3 nucleotides read TGTGCCAGCAGCGTCGAGGGGGGAGGGTACGAGCAGTACTTC. Its translation is CASSVEGGGYEQYF.

The chain couples TRBV6-5 to TRBJ2-7; TRBD2 might be the D (6 bases). The CDR3 sequence is 14 residues long. Germline V gene lookup returns CDR1 MNHEY and CDR2 SVGAGI. Trimming cost V 4 bases and J 1 base, with 11 bases left between them. CDR3 in amino acids: CASSSLGTSYEQYF. The CDR3 region has the DNA TGTGCCAGCAGTTCCCTAGGGACTTCCTACGAGCAGTACTTC.

J is TRBJ1-1 and V is TRBV6-1, with 9 bases aligning to TRBD1. J was trimmed by 10 bases and V by 5 bases; bases with no gene match: 14. From germline, CDR1 is MNHNS and CDR2 SASEGT. The CDR3 runs 15 residues. CDR3 loop: CASSQNRGTGSGAFF. CDR3 DNA sequence: TGTGCCAGCAGTCAAAACCGCGGGACAGGGAGTGGAGCTTTCTTT.

The V call is TRBV27, the J call TRBJ2-1; TRBD2 is a possible D gene (5 bases). The CDR3 contains 13 residues. Trimming left V 4 bases short and J 7 bases short, with 11 bases between. Germline V gene data show CDR1 as MNHEY and CDR2 as SMNVEV (reference sequence). The CDR3 region has the DNA TGTGCCAGCAGTTCGGGAATCGTAAATGAGCAGTTCTTC. Protein: CASSSGIVNEQFF.

This clone has just a few counts. The gene calls are TRBV5-6 and TRBJ2-3; 7 bases are a match to TRBD1. Looked up from germline, CDR1 is SGHDT and CDR2 is YYEEEE. With 2 bases clipped from V and 1 base from J, the junction kept 4 bases outside the gene matches. The CDR3 loop spans 15 amino acids. The CDR3 region is CASSLTGVGTDTQYF. The CDR3 DNA follows: TGTGCCAGCAGCTTAACAGGGGTGGGCACAGATACGCAGTATTTT.

This clone was detected a few times. V is TRBV28 and J is TRBJ2-7; possible D gene TRBD2, 5 bases. With 6 bases removed from V and 3 bases from J, the gap between germline ends came to 6 bases. Per the germline V gene, CDR1 is MDHEN and CDR2 is SYDVKM. The CDR3 is 11 amino acids. The CDR3 DNA sequence: TGTGCCAGCAGCGGAGGCTACGAGCAGTACTTC. Its translation is CASSGGYEQYF.

There are a few counts of this clone. The chain employs TRBV19 and TRBJ2-2, with unresolved D. The germline gives CDR1 LNHDA, CDR2 SQIVND (reference sequence). Trimming removed 2 bases from V and 4 bases from J, with 8 bases in between. The CDR3 runs to 14 residues. The CDR3 here is CASSIRVSTGELFF. CDR3 sequence (DNA): TGTGCCAGTAGTATACGCGTTAGCACCGGGGAGCTGTTTTTT. Together with reference TRBV19 and TRBJ2-2, the CDR3 gives the full variable domain: DGGITQSPKYLFRKEGQNVTLSCEQNLNHDAMYWYRQDPGQGLRLIYYSQIVNDFQKGDIAEGYSVSREKKESFPLTVTSAQKNPTAFYLCASSIRVSTGELFFGEGSRLTVL.

This clone was found a few times. The chain uses TRBV4-3 and TRBJ2-7, with D possibly being TRBD2 (6 bases). This CDR3 is built from 16 residues. Trimming shortened V by 1 base and J by 3 bases, and 16 bases separated the two germline ends. CDR1 LGHNA and CDR2 YSLEER come from the germline V gene. DNA of the CDR3: TGCGCCAGCAGCCAAGGGAGGGACCCTTCGATCTACGAGCAGTACTTC. It yields the protein CASSQGRDPSIYEQYF.

The genes are TRBV2 and TRBJ2-3, with D possibly TRBD2 on 5 matching bases. The ends were cut back, 6 bases at V and 6 bases at J, with 19 bases in the middle. The CDR3 length is 15 residues. Germline CDR1 is SNHLY and CDR2 is FYNNEI. CDR3 amino acids: CASSPREPDRDTQYF. DNA for the CDR3: TGTGCCAGCAGCCCTAGGGAGCCGGATAGGGATACGCAGTATTTT.

A single count supports this clone. The chain links TRBV19 to TRBJ1-1; TRBD1 agrees at 9 bases. The V gene end was trimmed by 7 bases and the J gene end by 3 bases; junction bases not matched to a gene: 9. Germline CDR1 LNHDA, CDR2 SQIVND (reference sequence). There are 15 residues in the CDR3. CDR3 DNA sequence: TGTGCCAGTACCCCCGGGACAGGGCAGGACACTGAAGCTTTCTTT. This translates into CASTPGTGQDTEAFF.

The chain uses TRBV5-6 and TRBJ2-2; TRBD1 matches at 7 bases. CDR3 length equals 15 residues. Germline V lookup: CDR1 SGHDT, CDR2 YYEEEE. The V and J ends lost 0 bases and 6 bases, in that order; junction bases with no gene match: 5. The CDR3 DNA sequence: TGTGCCAGCAGCTTGGTTACAGGGGCATCCGGGGAGCTGTTTTTT. Encoded protein: CASSLVTGASGELFF. The full variable domain, completed using reference TRBV5-6 and TRBJ2-2, is DAGVTQSPTHLIKTRGQQVTLRCSPKSGHDTVSWYQQALGQGPQFIFQYYEEEERQRGNFPDRFSGHQFPNYSSELNVNALLLGDSALYLCASSLVTGASGELFFGEGSRLTVL.

V is TRBV5-6 and J is TRBJ1-1, with D maybe TRBD1 (6 bases). CDR1 is SGHDT and CDR2 is YYEEEE in the germline V gene. The CDR3 has 14 residues. V was trimmed by 4 bases and J by 4 bases, leaving 14 bases between them. CDR3 in amino acids: CASSDLTGSTEAFF. In DNA, the CDR3 is TGTGCCAGCAGCGACCTGACAGGTAGCACTGAAGCTTTCTTT. The entire variable domain, with the rest obtained from reference TRBV5-6 and TRBJ1-1, is as follows: DAGVTQSPTHLIKTRGQQVTLRCSPKSGHDTVSWYQQALGQGPQFIFQYYEEEERQRGNFPDRFSGHQFPNYSSELNVNALLLGDSALYLCASSDLTGSTEAFFGQGTRLTVV.